This TCR beta chain was sequenced for a study of shared T cell receptors in the human thymus. The CDR3 loop spans 16 amino acids. V shed 3 bases and J 4 bases; nucleotides not matched to a gene: 6. CDR1 and CDR2 (germline): SGHDN, FVKESK. Generated by immunoSEQ multiplex PCR, the TCRdb table keeps only in-frame clones and is missing some. Of hundreds of thousands of clones listed, around 89% are singletons. This sample also belongs to another study, concerning human thymus T cells. This second report adds: Donors were healthy Finnish infants having corrective surgery for congenital heart defects. The source of the thymus tissue was resections taken during corrective heart surgery. There appeared to be biased usage of V and J genes in thymic and blood repertoires. Among unrelated individuals, related research reported thymic repertoires that overlapped highly.

This chain connects TRBV14 to TRBJ2-7; 13 bases are a match to TRBD2. The sequence was collected from a boy in the first two years of life with a congenital heart defect. Sequenced material: thymocytes. The CDR3 loop reads CASSHGTSGVTYEQYF. The CDR3 nucleotides read TGTGCCAGCAGCCACGGGACTAGCGGGGTAACGTACGAGCAGTACTTC.